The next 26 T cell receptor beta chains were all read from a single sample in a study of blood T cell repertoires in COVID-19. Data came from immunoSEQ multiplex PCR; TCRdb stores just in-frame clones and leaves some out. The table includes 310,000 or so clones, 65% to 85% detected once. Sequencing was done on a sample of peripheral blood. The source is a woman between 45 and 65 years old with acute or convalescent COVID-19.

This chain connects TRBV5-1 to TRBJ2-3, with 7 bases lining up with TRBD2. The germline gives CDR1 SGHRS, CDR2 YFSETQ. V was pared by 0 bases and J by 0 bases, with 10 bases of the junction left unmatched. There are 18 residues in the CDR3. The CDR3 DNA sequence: TGCGCCAGCAGCTTGGGGGTCGGCCTAGCGGATAGCACAGATACGCAGTATTTT. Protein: CASSLGVGLADSTDTQYF. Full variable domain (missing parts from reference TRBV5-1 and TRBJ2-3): KAGVTQTPRYLIKTRGQQVTLSCSPISGHRSVSWYQQTPGQGLQFLFEYFSETQRNKGNFPGRFSGRQFSNSRSEMNVSTLELGDSALYLCASSLGVGLADSTDTQYFGPGTRLTVL.

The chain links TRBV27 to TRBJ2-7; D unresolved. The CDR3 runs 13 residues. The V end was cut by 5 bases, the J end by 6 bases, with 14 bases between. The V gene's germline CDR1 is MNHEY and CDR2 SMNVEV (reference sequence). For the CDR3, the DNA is TGTGCCAGCAGTCCCGGCAGCGAAAGCGAGCAGTACGTC. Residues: CASSPGSESEQYV.

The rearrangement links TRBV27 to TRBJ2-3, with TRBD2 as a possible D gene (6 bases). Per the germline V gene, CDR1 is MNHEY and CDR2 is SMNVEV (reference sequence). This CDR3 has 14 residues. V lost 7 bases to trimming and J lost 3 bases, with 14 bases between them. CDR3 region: CASKARLVTDTQYF. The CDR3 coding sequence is TGTGCCAGCAAGGCCAGACTAGTGACAGATACGCAGTATTTT.

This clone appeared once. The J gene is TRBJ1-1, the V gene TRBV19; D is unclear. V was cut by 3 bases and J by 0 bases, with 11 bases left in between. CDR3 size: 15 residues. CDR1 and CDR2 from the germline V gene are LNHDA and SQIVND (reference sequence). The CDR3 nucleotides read TGTGCCAGTAGTATGGTACAGTACATGAACACTGAAGCTTTCTTT. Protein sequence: CASSMVQYMNTEAFF.

CDR3 region: CASSQEGGMTDTQYF. The CDR3, as DNA: TGCGCCAGCAGCCAAGAAGGCGGGATGACAGATACGCAGTATTTT. The chain recombines TRBV4-3 with TRBJ2-3, with D maybe TRBD2 (6 bases). V lost 0 bases, J lost 3 bases, and 10 bases lay in between. CDR1 is LGHNA and CDR2 is YSLEER in the germline V gene. The CDR3 covers 15 residues.

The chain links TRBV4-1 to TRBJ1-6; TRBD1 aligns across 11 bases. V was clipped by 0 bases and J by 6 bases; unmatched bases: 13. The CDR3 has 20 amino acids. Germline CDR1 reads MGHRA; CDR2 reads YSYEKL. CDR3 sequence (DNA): TGCGCCAGCAGCCAAGATCGAAAGAGAAGGACAGGGGGCGGTAATTCACCCCTCCACTTT. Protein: CASSQDRKRRTGGGNSPLHF.

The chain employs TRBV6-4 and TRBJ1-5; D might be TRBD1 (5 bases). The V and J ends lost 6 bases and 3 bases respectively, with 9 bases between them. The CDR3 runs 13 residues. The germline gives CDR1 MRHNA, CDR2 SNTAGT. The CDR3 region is CASSRDFNQPQHF. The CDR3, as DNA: TGTGCCAGCAGCCGGGACTTCAATCAGCCCCAGCATTTT.

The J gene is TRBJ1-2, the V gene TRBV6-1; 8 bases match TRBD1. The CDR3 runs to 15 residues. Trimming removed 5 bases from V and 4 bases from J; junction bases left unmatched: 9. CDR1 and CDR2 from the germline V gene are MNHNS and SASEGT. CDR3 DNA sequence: TGTGCCAGCAGTCAGTCGACAGGGGAAGGCTATGGCTACACCTTC. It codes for CASSQSTGEGYGYTF.

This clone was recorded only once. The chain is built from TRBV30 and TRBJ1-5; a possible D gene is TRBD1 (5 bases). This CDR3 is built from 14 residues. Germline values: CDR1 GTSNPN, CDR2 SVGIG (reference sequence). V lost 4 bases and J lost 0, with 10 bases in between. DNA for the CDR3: TGTGCCTGGACTGGGGGGGGTAGCAATCAGCCCCAGCATTTT. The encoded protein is CAWTGGGSNQPQHF. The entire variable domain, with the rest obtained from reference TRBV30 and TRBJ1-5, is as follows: SQTIHQWPATLVQPVGSPLSLECTVEGTSNPNLYWYRQAAGRGLQLLFYSVGIGQISSEVPQNLSASRPQDRQFILSSKKLLLSDSGFYLCAWTGGGSNQPQHFGDGTRLSIL.

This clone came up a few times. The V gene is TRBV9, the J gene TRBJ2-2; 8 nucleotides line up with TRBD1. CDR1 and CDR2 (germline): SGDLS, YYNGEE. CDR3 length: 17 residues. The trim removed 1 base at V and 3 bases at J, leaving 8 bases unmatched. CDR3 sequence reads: CASSVNPGQVDTGELFF. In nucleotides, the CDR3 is TGTGCCAGCAGCGTAAACCCGGGACAGGTGGACACCGGGGAGCTGTTTTTT.

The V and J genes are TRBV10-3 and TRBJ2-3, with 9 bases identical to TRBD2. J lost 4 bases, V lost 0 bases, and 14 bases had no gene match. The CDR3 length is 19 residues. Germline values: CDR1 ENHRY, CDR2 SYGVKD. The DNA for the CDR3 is TGTGCCATCAGTGAGTCGACTCGGGGCGCGGGAGGGTTCGCAGATACGCAGTATTTT. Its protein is CAISESTRGAGGFADTQYF.

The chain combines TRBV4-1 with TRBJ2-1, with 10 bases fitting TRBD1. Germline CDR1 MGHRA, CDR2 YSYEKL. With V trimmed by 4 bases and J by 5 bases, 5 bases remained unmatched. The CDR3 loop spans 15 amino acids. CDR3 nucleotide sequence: TGCGCCAGCAGCCTGGGACAGGGGCCCGACAATGAGCAGTTCTTC. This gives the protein CASSLGQGPDNEQFF.

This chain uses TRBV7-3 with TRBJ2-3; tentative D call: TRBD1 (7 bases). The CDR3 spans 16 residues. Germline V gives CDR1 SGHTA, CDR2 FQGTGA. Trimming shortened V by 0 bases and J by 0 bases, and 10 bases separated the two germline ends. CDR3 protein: CASSLTAGQSTDTQYF. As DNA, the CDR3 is TGTGCCAGCAGCTTAACTGCGGGACAGAGCACAGATACGCAGTATTTT.

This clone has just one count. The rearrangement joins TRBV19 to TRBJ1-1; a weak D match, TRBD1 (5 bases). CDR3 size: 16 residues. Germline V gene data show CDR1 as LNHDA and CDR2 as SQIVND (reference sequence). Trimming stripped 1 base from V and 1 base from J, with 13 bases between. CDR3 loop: CASSIGVDRQNTEAFF. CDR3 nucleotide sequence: TGTGCCAGTAGTATAGGAGTCGACAGACAGAACACTGAAGCTTTCTTT.

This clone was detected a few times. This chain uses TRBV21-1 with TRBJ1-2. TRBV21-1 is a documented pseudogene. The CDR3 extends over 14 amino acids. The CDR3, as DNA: TGTGCCAGCAGCACTCGTGGCGGGCGGGATGGCTACACCTTC. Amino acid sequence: CASSTRGGRDGYTF.

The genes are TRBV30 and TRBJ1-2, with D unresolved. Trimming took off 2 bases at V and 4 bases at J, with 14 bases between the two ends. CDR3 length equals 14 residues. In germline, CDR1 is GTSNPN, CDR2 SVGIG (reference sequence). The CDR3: CAWSRGGSGYGYTF. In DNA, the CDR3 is TGTGCCTGGAGTAGAGGTGGGAGTGGCTATGGCTACACCTTC. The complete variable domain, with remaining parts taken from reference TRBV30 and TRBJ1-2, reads SQTIHQWPATLVQPVGSPLSLECTVEGTSNPNLYWYRQAAGRGLQLLFYSVGIGQISSEVPQNLSASRPQDRQFILSSKKLLLSDSGFYLCAWSRGGSGYGYTFGSGTRLTVV.

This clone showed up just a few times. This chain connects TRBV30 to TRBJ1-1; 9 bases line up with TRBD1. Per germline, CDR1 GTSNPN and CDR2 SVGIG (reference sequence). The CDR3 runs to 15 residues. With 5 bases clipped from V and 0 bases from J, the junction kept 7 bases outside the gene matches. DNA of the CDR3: TGTGCCTGGGCTAGGACAGGGGAAATGAACACTGAAGCTTTCTTT. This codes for CAWARTGEMNTEAFF.

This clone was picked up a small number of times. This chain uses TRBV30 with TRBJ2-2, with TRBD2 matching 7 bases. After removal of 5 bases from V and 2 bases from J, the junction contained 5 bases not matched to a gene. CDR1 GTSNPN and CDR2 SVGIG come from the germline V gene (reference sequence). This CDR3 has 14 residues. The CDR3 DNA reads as TGTGCCTGGGGCGGACTAGTTAACACCGGGGAGCTGTTTTTT. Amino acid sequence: CAWGGLVNTGELFF.

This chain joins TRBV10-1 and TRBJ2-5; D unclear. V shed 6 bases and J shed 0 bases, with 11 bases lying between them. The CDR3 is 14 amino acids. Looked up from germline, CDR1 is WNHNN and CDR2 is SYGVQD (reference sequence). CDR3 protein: CASSDDNYQETQYF. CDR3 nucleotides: TGCGCCAGCAGCGATGACAACTACCAAGAGACCCAGTACTTC.

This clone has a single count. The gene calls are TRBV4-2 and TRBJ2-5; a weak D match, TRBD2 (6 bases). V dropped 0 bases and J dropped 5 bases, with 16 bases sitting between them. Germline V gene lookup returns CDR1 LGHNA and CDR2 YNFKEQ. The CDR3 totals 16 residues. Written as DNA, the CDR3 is TGTGCCAGCAGCCAAGATATCGGGGGAGGTTCGGAGACCCAGTACTTC. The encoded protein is CASSQDIGGGSETQYF.

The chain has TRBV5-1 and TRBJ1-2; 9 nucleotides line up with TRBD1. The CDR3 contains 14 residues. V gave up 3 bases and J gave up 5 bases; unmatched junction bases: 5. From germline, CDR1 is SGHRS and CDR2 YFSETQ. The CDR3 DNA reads TGCGCCAGCAGCTCTGACGGGACAGGGTATGGCTACACCTTC. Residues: CASSSDGTGYGYTF.

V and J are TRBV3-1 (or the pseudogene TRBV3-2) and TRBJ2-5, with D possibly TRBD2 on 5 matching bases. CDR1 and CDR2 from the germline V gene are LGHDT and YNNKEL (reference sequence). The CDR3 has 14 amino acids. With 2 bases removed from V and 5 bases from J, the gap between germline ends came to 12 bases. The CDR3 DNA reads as TGTGCCAGCAGCCAACCGGGGTACGGGGAGACCCAGTACTTC. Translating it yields CASSQPGYGETQYF.

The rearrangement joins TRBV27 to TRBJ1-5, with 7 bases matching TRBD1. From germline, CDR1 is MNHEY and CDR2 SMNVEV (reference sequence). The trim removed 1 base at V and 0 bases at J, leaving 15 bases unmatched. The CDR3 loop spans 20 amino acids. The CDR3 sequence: CASSLYPPRTGADSNQPQHF. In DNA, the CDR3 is TGTGCCAGCAGTTTATATCCTCCCCGGACAGGAGCCGATAGCAATCAGCCCCAGCATTTT.

The CDR3 sequence is CSAGGQETQYF. CDR3 DNA: TGCAGTGCAGGGGGTCAAGAGACCCAGTACTTC. The gene calls are TRBV20-1 and TRBJ2-5; D may be TRBD1 (6 bases). V was trimmed by 6 bases and J by 2 bases, leaving 7 bases between them. Germline CDR1 and CDR2: DFQATT and SNEGSKA (reference sequence). This CDR3 has 11 amino acids.

CDR3 nucleotide sequence: TGTGCCACCTCTCTAAGTTTTCTTAACTATGGCTACACCTTC. It is translated as CATSLSFLNYGYTF. The chain employs TRBV24-1 and TRBJ1-2; D remains unclear. The V end was cut by 9 bases, the J end by 1 base, with 14 bases between. CDR1 KGHDR and CDR2 SFDVKD come from the germline V gene. CDR3 length: 14 amino acids.

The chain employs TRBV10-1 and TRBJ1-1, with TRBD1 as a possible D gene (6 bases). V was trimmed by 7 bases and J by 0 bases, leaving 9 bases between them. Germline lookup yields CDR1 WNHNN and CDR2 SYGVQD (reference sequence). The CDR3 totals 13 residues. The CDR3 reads CASKDSLNTEAFF. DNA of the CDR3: TGCGCCAGCAAGGACAGCCTGAACACTGAAGCTTTCTTT.